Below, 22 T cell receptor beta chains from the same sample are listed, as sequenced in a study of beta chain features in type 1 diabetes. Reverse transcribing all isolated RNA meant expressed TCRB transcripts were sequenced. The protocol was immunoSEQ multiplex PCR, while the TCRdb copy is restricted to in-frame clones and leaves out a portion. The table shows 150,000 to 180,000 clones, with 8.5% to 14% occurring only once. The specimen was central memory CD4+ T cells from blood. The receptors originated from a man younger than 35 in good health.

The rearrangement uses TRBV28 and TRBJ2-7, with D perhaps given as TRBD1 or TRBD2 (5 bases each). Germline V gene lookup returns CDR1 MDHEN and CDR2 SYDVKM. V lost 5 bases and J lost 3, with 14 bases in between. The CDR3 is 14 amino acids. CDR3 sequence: CASSVGTVYYEQYF. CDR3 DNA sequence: TGTGCCAGCAGTGTAGGGACGGTATACTACGAGCAGTACTTC.

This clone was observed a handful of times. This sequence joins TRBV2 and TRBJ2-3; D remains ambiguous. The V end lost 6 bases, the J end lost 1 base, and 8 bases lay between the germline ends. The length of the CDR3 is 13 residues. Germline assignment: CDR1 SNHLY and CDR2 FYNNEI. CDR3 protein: CASRYDRTDTQYF. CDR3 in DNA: TGTGCCAGCAGATATGACCGCACAGATACGCAGTATTTT.

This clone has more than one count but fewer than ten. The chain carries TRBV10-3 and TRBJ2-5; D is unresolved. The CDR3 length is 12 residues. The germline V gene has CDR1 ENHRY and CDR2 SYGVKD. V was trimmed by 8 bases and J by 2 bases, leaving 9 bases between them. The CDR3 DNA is TGTGCCATCGGAAGAGAACAAGAGACCCAGTACTTC. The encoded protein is CAIGREQETQYF.

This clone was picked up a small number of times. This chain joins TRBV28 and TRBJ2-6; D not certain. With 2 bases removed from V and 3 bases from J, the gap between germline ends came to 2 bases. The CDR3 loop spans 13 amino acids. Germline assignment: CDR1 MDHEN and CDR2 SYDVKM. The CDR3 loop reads CASSLIGANVLTF. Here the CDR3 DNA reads TGTGCCAGCAGTTTAATTGGGGCCAACGTCCTGACTTTC.

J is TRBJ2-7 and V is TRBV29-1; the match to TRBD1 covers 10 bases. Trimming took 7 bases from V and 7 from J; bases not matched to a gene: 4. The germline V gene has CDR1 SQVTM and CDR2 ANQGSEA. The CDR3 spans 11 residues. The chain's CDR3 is CSAGQGGEQYF. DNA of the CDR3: TGCAGCGCCGGACAGGGGGGAGAGCAGTACTTC.

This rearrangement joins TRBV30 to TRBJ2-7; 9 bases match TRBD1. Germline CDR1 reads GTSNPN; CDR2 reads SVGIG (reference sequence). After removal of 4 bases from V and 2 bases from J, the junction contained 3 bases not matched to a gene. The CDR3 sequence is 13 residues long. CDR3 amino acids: CAWNRGRTYEQYF. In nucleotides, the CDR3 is TGTGCCTGGAACAGGGGGCGAACCTACGAGCAGTACTTC.

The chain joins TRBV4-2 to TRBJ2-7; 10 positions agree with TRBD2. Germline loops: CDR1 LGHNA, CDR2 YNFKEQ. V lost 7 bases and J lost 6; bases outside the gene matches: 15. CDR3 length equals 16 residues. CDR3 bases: TGTGCCAGCAAAGGGGGGGGCCTAGCGGGAGAGGCCGAGCAGTACTTC. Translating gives CASKGGGLAGEAEQYF.

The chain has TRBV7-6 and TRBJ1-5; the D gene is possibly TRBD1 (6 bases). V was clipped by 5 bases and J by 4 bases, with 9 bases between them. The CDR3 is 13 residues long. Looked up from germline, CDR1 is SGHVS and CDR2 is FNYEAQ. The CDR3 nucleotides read TGTGCCAGCAGCCATGACAGGAATCAGCCCCAGCATTTT. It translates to CASSHDRNQPQHF.

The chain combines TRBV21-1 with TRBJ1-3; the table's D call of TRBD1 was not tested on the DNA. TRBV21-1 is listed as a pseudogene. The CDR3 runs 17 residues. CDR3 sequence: CASSKAGQPGSGNTIYF. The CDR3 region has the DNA TGTGCCAGCAGCAAAGCCGGACAACCTGGCTCTGGAAACACCATATATTTT.

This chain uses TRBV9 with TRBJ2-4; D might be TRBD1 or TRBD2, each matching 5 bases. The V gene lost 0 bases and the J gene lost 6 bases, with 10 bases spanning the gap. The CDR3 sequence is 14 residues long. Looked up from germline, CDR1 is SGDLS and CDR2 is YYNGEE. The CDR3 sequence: CASSVDGGANIQYF. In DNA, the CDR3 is TGTGCCAGCAGCGTAGATGGGGGAGCAAACATTCAGTACTTC.

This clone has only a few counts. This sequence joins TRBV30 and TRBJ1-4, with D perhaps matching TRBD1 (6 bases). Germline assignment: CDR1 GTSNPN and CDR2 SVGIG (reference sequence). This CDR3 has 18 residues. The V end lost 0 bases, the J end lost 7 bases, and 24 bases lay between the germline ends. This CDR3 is CAWSVAHTRTAGGEKLFF. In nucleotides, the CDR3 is TGTGCCTGGAGTGTAGCCCACACGCGGACAGCCGGCGGTGAAAAACTGTTTTTT. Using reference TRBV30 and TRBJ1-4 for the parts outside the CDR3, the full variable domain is SQTIHQWPATLVQPVGSPLSLECTVEGTSNPNLYWYRQAAGRGLQLLFYSVGIGQISSEVPQNLSASRPQDRQFILSSKKLLLSDSGFYLCAWSVAHTRTAGGEKLFFGSGTQLSVL.

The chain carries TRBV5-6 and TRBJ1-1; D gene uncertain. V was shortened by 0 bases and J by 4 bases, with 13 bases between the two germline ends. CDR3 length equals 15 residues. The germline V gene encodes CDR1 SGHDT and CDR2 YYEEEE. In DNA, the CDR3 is TGTGCCAGCAGCTTGGTCGAGGGTTCCCTCACTGAAGCTTTCTTT. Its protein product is CASSLVEGSLTEAFF. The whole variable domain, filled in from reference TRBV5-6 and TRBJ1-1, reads DAGVTQSPTHLIKTRGQQVTLRCSPKSGHDTVSWYQQALGQGPQFIFQYYEEEERQRGNFPDRFSGHQFPNYSSELNVNALLLGDSALYLCASSLVEGSLTEAFFGQGTRLTVV.

CDR3 sequence: CASSLGRREETQYF. Written as DNA, the CDR3 is TGTGCCAGCAGCTTAGGGAGGAGGGAGGAGACCCAGTACTTC. J is TRBJ2-5 and V is TRBV7-8; TRBD2 is a possible D gene (6 bases). There are 14 residues in the CDR3. Germline V gives CDR1 SGHVS, CDR2 FQNEAQ. The germline V and J ends were trimmed by 1 base and 5 bases, with 11 bases remaining between them.

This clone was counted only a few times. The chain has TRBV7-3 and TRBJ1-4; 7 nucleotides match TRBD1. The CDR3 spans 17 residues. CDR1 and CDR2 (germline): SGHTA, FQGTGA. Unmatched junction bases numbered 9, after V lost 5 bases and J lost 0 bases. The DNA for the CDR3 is TGTGCCAGCAGCCGACCCGGGACAGCTGCAACTAATGAAAAACTGTTTTTT. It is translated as CASSRPGTAATNEKLFF.

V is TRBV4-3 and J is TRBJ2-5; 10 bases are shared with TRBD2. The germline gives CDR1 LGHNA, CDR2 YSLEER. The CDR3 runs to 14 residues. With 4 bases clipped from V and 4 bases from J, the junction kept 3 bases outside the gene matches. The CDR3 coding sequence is TGCGCCAGCAGCCCCCGGACTAGCGGAGAGACCCAGTACTTC. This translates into CASSPRTSGETQYF.

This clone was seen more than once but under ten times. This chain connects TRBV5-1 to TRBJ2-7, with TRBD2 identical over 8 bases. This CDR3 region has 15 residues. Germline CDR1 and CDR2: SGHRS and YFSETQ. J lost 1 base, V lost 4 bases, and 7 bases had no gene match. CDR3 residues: CASSPGLAISYEQYF. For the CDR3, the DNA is TGCGCCAGCAGCCCTGGACTAGCTATATCCTACGAGCAGTACTTC.

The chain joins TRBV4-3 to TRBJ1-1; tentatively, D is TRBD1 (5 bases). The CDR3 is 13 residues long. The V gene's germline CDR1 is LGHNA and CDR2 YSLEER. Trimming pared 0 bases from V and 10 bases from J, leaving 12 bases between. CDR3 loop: CASSQDSEGRAFF. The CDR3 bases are TGCGCCAGCAGCCAAGATAGTGAGGGGCGAGCTTTCTTT.

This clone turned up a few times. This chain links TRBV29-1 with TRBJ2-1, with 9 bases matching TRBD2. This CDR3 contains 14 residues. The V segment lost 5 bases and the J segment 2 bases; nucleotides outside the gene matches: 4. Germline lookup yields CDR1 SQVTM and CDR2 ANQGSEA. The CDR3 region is CSVRSGSTYNEQFF. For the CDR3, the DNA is TGCAGCGTTCGTAGCGGGAGCACCTACAATGAGCAGTTCTTC.

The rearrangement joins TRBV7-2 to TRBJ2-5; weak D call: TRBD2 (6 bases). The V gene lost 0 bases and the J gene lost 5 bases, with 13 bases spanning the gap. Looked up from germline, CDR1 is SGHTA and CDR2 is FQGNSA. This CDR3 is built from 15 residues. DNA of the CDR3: TGTGCCAGCAGCTTAGCCGTAAGCGGGTCCGAGACCCAGTACTTC. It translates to CASSLAVSGSETQYF.

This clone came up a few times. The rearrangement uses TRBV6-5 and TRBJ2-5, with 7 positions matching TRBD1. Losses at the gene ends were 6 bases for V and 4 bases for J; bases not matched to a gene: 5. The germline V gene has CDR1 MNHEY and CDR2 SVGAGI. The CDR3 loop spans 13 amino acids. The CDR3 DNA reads TGTGCCAGCAGCGACAGGGTAGGAGAGACCCAGTACTTC. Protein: CASSDRVGETQYF.

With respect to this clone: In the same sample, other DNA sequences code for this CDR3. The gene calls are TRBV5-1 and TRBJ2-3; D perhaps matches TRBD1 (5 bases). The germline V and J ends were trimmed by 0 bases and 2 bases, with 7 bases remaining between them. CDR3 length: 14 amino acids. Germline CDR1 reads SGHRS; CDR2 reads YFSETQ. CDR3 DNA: TGCGCCAGCAGCTTGGAGGGGAACACAGATACGCAGTATTTT. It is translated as CASSLEGNTDTQYF.

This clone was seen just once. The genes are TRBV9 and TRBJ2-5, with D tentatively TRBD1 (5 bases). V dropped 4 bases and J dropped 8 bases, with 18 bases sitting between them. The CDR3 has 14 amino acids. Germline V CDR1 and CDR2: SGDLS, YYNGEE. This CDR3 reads CASSPQGPGFTQYF. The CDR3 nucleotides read TGTGCCAGCAGCCCTCAGGGCCCTGGGTTCACCCAGTACTTC.